This T cell receptor beta chain was sequenced for a study of immune cell composition in non-small cell lung cancer. Study-level results: Tumour-reactive clones were not shown to match dominant in vivo tumour clones. Tumour TCR-beta clonality showed no significant link to smoking pack-years.

Normal lung was taken at the farthest possible site, at least 3 cm from tumour. Trimming at V came to 4 bases and at J to 2 bases, leaving 3 bases not matched to a gene. CDR1 and CDR2 from the germline V gene are SQVTM and ANQGSEA. The CDR3 totals 13 residues. Sequencing used immunoSEQ multiplex PCR; TCRdb keeps in-frame clones, though not all of them. The sample consists of several thousand clones, around 77% of them appearing once. Remarks on this clone: Its antigen remains unknown.

This chain joins TRBV29-1 and TRBJ2-7, with TRBD1 identical over 9 bases. The sequence came from a human donor with non-small cell lung cancer. The material sequenced was non-adjacent lung tissue. The CDR3 spells CSVATGGTYEQYF. CDR3 bases: TGCAGCGTTGCGACAGGGGGAACCTACGAGCAGTACTTC.